This entry describes one TCR beta chain. The sample comes from a study of blood T cell repertoires in COVID-19. The data were produced by immunoSEQ multiplex PCR, yet TCRdb's version contains in-frame clones alone and is incomplete. This sample yields around 280,000 clones, of which around nine tenths are seen a single time; 1.3% belongs to the top ten. Source material: peripheral blood. This sequence originates from a man between 65 and 85 years old with acute or convalescent COVID-19.

The CDR3 region has the DNA TGCGCCAGCAAGAGTAGCGGGGGGTCGAACACCGGGGAGCTGTTTTTT. As protein: CASKSSGGSNTGELFF. The chain has TRBV5-1 and TRBJ2-2; TRBD2 agrees at 10 bases. V lost 6 bases, J lost 0 bases, and 5 bases stayed unmatched. The germline V gene encodes CDR1 SGHRS and CDR2 YFSETQ. The CDR3 length is 16 residues.